This T cell receptor (beta chain) derives from a study of radiation and T cells in renal cell carcinoma. The CDR3 consists of 16 residues. The V gene lost 0 bases and the J gene lost 0 bases, with 10 bases spanning the gap. Looked up from germline, CDR1 is SGDLS and CDR2 is YYNGEE. The sample's time point: blood 2 weeks post-SBRT. Treatment in this sample: 15 Gy SBRT to primary tumor, nephrectomy 4 weeks later. Method: immunoSEQ multiplex PCR; TCRdb's copy keeps in-frame clones and lacks some. The sample yields tens of thousands of clones, 80% seen once. This TCR was recovered from a woman in her seventies with renal cell carcinoma. The chain employs TRBV9 and TRBJ1-3; possibly TRBD1 for D (6 bases). Here the sequenced sample was blood, taken from a patient whose treatment included radiotherapy and nephrectomy. CDR3 DNA: TGTGCCAGCAGCGTAGGAGGGGGGTTCTCTGGAAACACCATATATTTT. Translation: CASSVGGGFSGNTIYF.